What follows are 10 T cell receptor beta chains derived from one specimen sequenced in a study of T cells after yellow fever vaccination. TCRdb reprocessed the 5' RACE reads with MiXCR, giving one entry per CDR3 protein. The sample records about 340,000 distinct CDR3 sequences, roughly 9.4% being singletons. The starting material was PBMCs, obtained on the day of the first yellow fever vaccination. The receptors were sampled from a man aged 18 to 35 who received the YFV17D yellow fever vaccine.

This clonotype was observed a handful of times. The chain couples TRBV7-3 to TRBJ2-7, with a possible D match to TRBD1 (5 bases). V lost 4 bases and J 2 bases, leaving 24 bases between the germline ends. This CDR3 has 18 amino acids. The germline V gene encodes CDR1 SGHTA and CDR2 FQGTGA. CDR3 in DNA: TGTGCCAGCAGCTATACCCCCGACGGGCAGGGAAATACCTACGAGCAGTACGTC. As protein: CASSYTPDGQGNTYEQYV.

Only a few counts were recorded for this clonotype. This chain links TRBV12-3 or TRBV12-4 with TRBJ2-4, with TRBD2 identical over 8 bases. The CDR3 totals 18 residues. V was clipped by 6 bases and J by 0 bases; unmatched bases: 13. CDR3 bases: TGTGCCAGCAGACAGGGCGAGCGGGGGATACTAGCCAAAAACATTCAGTACTTC. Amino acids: CASRQGERGILAKNIQYF.

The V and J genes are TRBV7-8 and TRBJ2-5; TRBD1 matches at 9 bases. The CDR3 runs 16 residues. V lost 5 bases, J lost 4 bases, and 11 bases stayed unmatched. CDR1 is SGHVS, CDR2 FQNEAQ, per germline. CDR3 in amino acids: CASSPRPGQGLETQYF. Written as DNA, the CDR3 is TGTGCCAGCAGCCCGAGGCCGGGACAGGGCTTAGAGACCCAGTACTTC.

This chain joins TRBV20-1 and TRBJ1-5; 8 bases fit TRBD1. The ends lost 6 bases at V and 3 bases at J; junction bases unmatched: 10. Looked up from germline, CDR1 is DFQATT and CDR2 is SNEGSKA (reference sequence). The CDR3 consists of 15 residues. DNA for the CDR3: TGCAGTGCCGTCTTGCCGGGACAGGTCAATCAGCCCCAGCATTTT. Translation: CSAVLPGQVNQPQHF.

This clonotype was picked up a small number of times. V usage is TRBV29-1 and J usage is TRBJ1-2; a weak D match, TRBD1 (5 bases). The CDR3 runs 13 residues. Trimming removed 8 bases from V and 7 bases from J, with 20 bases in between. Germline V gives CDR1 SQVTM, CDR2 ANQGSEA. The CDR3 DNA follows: TGCAGCTCATGGAATCCGGGACTCTCTGGCTACACCTTC. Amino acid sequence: CSSWNPGLSGYTF.

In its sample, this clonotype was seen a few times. The CDR3 sequence: CSVERAGATRETQYF. CDR3 DNA: TGCAGCGTTGAGAGGGCGGGGGCGACGCGGGAGACCCAGTACTTC. This rearrangement joins TRBV29-1 to TRBJ2-5, with TRBD2 as a possible D gene (7 bases). CDR1 is SQVTM and CDR2 is ANQGSEA in the germline V gene. The CDR3 consists of 15 residues. V was pared by 3 bases and J by 5 bases, with 19 bases between.

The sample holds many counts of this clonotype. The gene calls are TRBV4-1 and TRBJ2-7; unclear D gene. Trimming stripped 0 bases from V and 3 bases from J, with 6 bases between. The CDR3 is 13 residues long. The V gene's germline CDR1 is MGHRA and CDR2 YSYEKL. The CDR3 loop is CASSQEASYEQYV. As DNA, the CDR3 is TGCGCCAGCAGCCAAGAGGCCAGCTACGAGCAGTACGTC.

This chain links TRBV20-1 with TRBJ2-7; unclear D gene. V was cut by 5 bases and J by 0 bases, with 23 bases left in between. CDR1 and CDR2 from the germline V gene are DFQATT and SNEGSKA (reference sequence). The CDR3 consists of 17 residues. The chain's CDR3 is CSAPDLNDMLRSYEQYV. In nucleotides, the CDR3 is TGCAGTGCTCCGGACCTGAACGACATGTTGCGCTCCTACGAGCAGTACGTC.

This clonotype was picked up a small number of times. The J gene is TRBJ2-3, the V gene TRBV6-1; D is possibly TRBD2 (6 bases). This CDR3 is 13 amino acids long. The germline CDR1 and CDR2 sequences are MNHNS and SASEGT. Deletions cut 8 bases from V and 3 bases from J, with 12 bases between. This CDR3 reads CASGGPGTDTQYF. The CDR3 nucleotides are TGTGCCAGCGGAGGGCCCGGAACAGATACGCAGTATTTT.

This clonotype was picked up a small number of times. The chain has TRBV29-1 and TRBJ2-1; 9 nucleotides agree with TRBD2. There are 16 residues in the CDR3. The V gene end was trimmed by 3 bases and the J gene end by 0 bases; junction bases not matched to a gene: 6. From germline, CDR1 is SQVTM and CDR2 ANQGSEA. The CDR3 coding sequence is TGCAGCGTTGAGGGGGCGGGGGGGTCCTCCTACAATGAGCAGTTCTTC. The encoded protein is CSVEGAGGSSYNEQFF.